This record looks at one TCR beta chain sequence and its context. Its antigen is as yet unknown. This specimen belongs to a study of vaccination and CD4 T cells after COVID-19. Study background: From HCoV-229E, HCoV-OC43, HCoV-NL63 and SARS-CoV-2, overlapping spike peptides were used to stimulate the cells.

Indicated treatment: roughly 11-day PBMC culture with coronavirus spike peptide pools or control peptides (ViraFEST assay). Sequence data for DNA of cultured CD4+ T cells were generated by the Oncomine TCR Beta short-read assay. TCRdb re-called the PCR reads with MiXCR, one entry per CDR3 protein. The sample contains about 25,000 distinct CDR3 sequences, around three fifths of which appear only once. V lost 4 bases, J lost 4 bases, and 13 bases lay in between. Germline V gene data show CDR1 as SQVTM and CDR2 as ANQGSEA. The CDR3 has 13 residues. The clonotype was recovered from a human donor who had recovered from COVID-19. V usage is TRBV29-1 and J usage is TRBJ1-1; the D is unclear. Sample: CD4+ T cells from blood, cultured in vitro. The CDR3 coding sequence is TGCAGCGTTGTAGTGAGCTGGGGCACTGAAGCTTTCTTT. Its translation: CSVVVSWGTEAFF.